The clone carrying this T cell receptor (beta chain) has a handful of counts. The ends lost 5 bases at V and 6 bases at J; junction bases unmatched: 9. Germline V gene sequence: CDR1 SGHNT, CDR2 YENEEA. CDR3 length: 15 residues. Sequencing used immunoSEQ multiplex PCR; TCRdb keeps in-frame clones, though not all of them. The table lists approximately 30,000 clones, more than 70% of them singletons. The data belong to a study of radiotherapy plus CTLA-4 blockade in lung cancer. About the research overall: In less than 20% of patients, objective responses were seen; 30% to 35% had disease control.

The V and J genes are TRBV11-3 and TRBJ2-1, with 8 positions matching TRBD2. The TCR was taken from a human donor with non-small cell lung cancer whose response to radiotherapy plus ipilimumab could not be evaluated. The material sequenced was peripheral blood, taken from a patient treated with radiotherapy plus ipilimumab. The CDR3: CASSQSGSSSNEQFF. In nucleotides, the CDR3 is TGTGCCAGCAGCCAAAGCGGGAGTTCTAGCAATGAGCAGTTCTTC. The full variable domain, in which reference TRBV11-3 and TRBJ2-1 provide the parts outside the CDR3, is EAGVVQSPRYKIIEKKQPVAFWCNPISGHNTLYWYLQNLGQGPELLIRYENEEAVDDSQLPKDRFSAERLKGVDSTLKIQPAELGDSAVYLCASSQSGSSSNEQFFGPGTRLTVL.